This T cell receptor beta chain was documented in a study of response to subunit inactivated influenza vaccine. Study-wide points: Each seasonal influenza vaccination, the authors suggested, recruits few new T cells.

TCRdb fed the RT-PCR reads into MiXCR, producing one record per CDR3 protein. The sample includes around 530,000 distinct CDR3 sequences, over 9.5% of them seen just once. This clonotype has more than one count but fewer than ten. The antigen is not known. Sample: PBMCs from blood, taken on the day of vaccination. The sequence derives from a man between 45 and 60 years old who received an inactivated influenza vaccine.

The CDR3 region is CASSLGQLGNTEAFF. The DNA of the CDR3 is TGCGCCAGCAGCTTGGGACAGCTTGGAAACACTGAAGCTTTCTTT. The genes are TRBV5-1 and TRBJ1-1; possible D gene TRBD1, 5 bases. CDR3 size: 15 residues. Between the trimmed V and J ends, which lost 0 bases and 2 bases, there was a span of 11 bases. Germline V CDR1 and CDR2: SGHRS, YFSETQ.